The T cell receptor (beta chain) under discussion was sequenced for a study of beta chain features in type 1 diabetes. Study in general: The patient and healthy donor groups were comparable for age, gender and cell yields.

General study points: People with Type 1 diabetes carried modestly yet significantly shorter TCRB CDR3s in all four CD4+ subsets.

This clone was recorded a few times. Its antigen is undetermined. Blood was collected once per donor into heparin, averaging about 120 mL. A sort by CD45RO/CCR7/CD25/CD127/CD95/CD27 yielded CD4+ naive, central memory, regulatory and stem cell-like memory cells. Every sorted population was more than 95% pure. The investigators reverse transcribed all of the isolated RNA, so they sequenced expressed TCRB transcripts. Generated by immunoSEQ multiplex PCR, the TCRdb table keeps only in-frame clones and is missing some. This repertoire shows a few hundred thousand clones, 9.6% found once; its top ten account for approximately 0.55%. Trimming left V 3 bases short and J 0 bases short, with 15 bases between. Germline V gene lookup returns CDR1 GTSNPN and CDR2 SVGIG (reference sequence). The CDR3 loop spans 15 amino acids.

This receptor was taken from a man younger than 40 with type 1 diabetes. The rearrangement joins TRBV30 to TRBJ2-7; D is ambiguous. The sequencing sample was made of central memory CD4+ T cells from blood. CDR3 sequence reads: CAWSRIALSSYEQYF. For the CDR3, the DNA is TGTGCCTGGAGCCGAATAGCACTGAGCTCCTACGAGCAGTACTTC.